One sample yielded the 14 T cell receptor beta chains listed below, sequenced in a study of shared clonotypes between healthy human individuals (dated by TCRdb to the early 2020s). Library preparation was by the immunoSEQ multiplex PCR assay. TCRdb mirrors the immuneACCESS table, restricted to in-frame sequences. Some clones are absent from its copies; in checked studies, under half trace to an unresolved V gene, and the reason for the others is unknown. This sample has about 2.3 million clones in its table, and about 90% of those were observed once. The ten biggest clones cover roughly 0.34% of the sample. What was sequenced was naive CD4+ T cells from PBMCs. Per the publication, the cell subset or site label means: CD45RA+ positively selected. These receptors all come from a man aged 18-30 years in good health. Some clones in this sample may be carry-over from other donors' samples.

The V and J genes are TRBV5-1 and TRBJ2-7, with 10 nucleotides matching TRBD1. CDR3 length: 15 residues. V was pared by 2 bases and J by 7 bases, with 9 bases of the junction left unmatched. CDR1 SGHRS and CDR2 YFSETQ come from the germline V gene. The CDR3: CASSLQGQGTGEQYF. The CDR3 nucleotides are TGCGCCAGCAGCTTACAGGGACAGGGGACGGGGGAGCAGTACTTC. Full variable domain (outside the CDR3, taken from reference TRBV5-1 and TRBJ2-7): KAGVTQTPRYLIKTRGQQVTLSCSPISGHRSVSWYQQTPGQGLQFLFEYFSETQRNKGNFPGRFSGRQFSNSRSEMNVSTLELGDSALYLCASSLQGQGTGEQYFGPGTRLTVT.

The table lists this clone with a count of one. The chain has TRBV7-9 and TRBJ2-5; TRBD2 aligns across 7 bases. The germline V gene has CDR1 SEHNR and CDR2 FQNEAQ (reference sequence). This CDR3 comprises 17 residues. V lost 1 base and J lost 5; bases outside the gene matches: 13. CDR3: CASSLEGGAGALETQYF. The CDR3, as DNA: TGTGCCAGCAGCTTAGAAGGTGGGGCGGGAGCATTGGAGACCCAGTACTTC.

J is TRBJ2-5 and V is TRBV6-1; possibly TRBD1 or TRBD2 for D (5 bases each). Trimming removed 6 bases from V and 3 bases from J, with 14 bases in between. The CDR3 is made up of 14 amino acids. Looked up from germline, CDR1 is MNHNS and CDR2 is SASEGT. The CDR3 is CASSPSRGEETQYF. The CDR3 DNA sequence: TGTGCCAGCAGCCCCTCGAGAGGGGAAGAGACCCAGTACTTC.

The rearrangement links TRBV9 to TRBJ1-3; no clear D. V was cut by 0 bases and J by 5 bases, with 3 bases left in between. The CDR3 length is 12 residues. Germline V gene data show CDR1 as SGDLS and CDR2 as YYNGEE. The CDR3 DNA reads as TGTGCCAGCAGCGTAGATCGAAACACCATATATTTT. Translating it yields CASSVDRNTIYF.

This clone was counted between two and nine times. The chain employs TRBV5-1 and TRBJ1-1; D not resolved. The CDR3 consists of 13 residues. Germline V gene data show CDR1 as SGHRS and CDR2 as YFSETQ. V was trimmed by 4 bases and J by 1 base, leaving 8 bases between them. The CDR3: CASSGSRNTEAFF. The DNA of the CDR3 is TGCGCCAGCAGCGGCAGTCGGAACACTGAAGCTTTCTTT.

The genes are TRBV2 and TRBJ2-5, with D uncertain. V was cut by 6 bases and J by 5 bases, with 13 bases left in between. This CDR3 spans 13 amino acids. The germline V gene has CDR1 SNHLY and CDR2 FYNNEI. The CDR3 spells CASSFAGQETQYF. CDR3 bases: TGTGCCAGCAGCTTCGCCGGGCAGGAGACCCAGTACTTC.

J is TRBJ2-1 and V is TRBV28, with 10 bases identical to TRBD2. V trimming: 5 bases; J trimming: 8 bases; junction bases outside the gene matches: 9. The CDR3 sequence is 15 residues long. Germline CDR1 reads MDHEN; CDR2 reads SYDVKM. CDR3 in DNA: TGTGCCAGCAGTCCGTTAGCGGGAGGAACTGATGAGCAGTTCTTC. It codes for CASSPLAGGTDEQFF. Combining the CDR3 with reference TRBV28 and TRBJ2-1 gives the whole variable domain DVKVTQSSRYLVKRTGEKVFLECVQDMDHENMFWYRQDPGLGLRLIYFSYDVKMKEKGDIPEGYSVSREKKERFSLILESASTNQTSMYLCASSPLAGGTDEQFFGPGTRLTVL.

Comments on this clone: The same CDR3 is also encoded by other DNA sequences in this sample. CDR3 in amino acids: CASSQTSDSYNEQFF. CDR3 nucleotides: TGTGCCAGCAGCCAAACATCAGATTCATACAATGAGCAGTTCTTC. The rearrangement links TRBV7-3 to TRBJ2-1; D unresolved. From germline, CDR1 is SGHTA and CDR2 FQGTGA. Trimming took off 5 bases at V and 4 bases at J, with 15 bases between the two ends. The CDR3 is made up of 15 amino acids.

V is TRBV5-1 and J is TRBJ2-6; D perhaps matches TRBD2 (6 bases). In germline, CDR1 is SGHRS, CDR2 YFSETQ. CDR3 length: 15 residues. V shed 3 bases and J shed 1 base, with 8 bases lying between them. The CDR3 loop reads CASSSGASGANVLTF. The DNA for the CDR3 is TGCGCCAGCAGCTCGGGAGCGTCTGGGGCCAACGTCCTGACTTTC.

This chain joins TRBV4-3 and TRBJ2-7; 9 bases map to TRBD1. With 0 bases clipped from V and 0 bases from J, the junction kept 9 bases outside the gene matches. The CDR3 sequence is 18 residues long. Germline V gives CDR1 LGHNA, CDR2 YSLEER. DNA for the CDR3: TGCGCCAGCAGCCAAGATATAAGCGGGACAGGGCCCTCCTACGAGCAGTACTTC. Protein product: CASSQDISGTGPSYEQYF.

This chain uses TRBV19 with TRBJ2-7; no firm D call. The V end lost 6 bases, the J end lost 0 bases, and 12 bases lay between the germline ends. The CDR3 is made up of 14 amino acids. Germline V gives CDR1 LNHDA, CDR2 SQIVND (reference sequence). CDR3 DNA: TGTGCCAGTAGAAGAGACCGTAGCTCCTACGAGCAGTACTTC. Its protein is CASRRDRSSYEQYF. Full variable domain (missing parts from reference TRBV19 and TRBJ2-7): DGGITQSPKYLFRKEGQNVTLSCEQNLNHDAMYWYRQDPGQGLRLIYYSQIVNDFQKGDIAEGYSVSREKKESFPLTVTSAQKNPTAFYLCASRRDRSSYEQYFGPGTRLTVT.

In regard to this clone: Other nucleotide sequences from this sample produce the same CDR3. The chain joins TRBV11-2 to TRBJ2-2; D gene unclear. Trimming left V 5 bases short and J 0 bases short, with 10 bases between. The length of the CDR3 is 15 residues. CDR1 is SGHAT and CDR2 is FQNNGV in the germline V gene. CDR3 nucleotide sequence: TGTGCCAGCAGCCCTACCGGCTCGAACACCGGGGAGCTGTTTTTT. Translated: CASSPTGSNTGELFF.

The chain uses TRBV28 and TRBJ1-3; TRBD1 matches 8 bases. CDR3 size: 15 residues. V shed 6 bases, J shed 2 bases, and the junction held 6 bases outside the gene matches. From germline, CDR1 is MDHEN and CDR2 SYDVKM. CDR3 amino acids: CASRTTGGPGNTIYF. DNA for the CDR3: TGTGCCAGCAGAACAACAGGGGGTCCTGGAAACACCATATATTTT.

A note on this clone: The junction departs from germline at one end; a sequencing error may be responsible. The chain uses TRBV10-1 and TRBJ1-1; D not resolved. The CDR3 extends over 13 amino acids. The germline V gene has CDR1 WNHNN and CDR2 SYGVQD (reference sequence). CDR3: CASNEDLNTEAFF. Written as DNA, the CDR3 is TGCGCCAGCAATGAGGATCTAAACACTGAAGCTTTCTTT.